The 18 T cell receptor beta chains listed next were all sequenced from one sample in a study of cytomegalovirus exposure and HLA in healthy donors. The PCR made use of 60 Vbeta and 13 Jbeta primers. Some clones are missing from TCRdb's copy, which holds only in-frame ones; the method was immunoSEQ multiplex PCR. The sample consists of under 150,000 clones, about a tenth of them appearing once. The specimen sequenced was PBMCs. These receptors were collected from a male donor in good health and CMV-seronegative.

This clone was seen a handful of times. The gene calls are TRBV13 and TRBJ2-3, with D perhaps matching TRBD2 (6 bases). From germline, CDR1 is PRHDT and CDR2 FYEKMQ (reference sequence). Trimming removed 1 base at V and 4 bases at J, with 9 bases between. CDR3 length: 14 amino acids. CDR3 sequence: CASSLAGVSDTQYF. The CDR3, as DNA: TGTGCCAGCAGCTTAGCGGGAGTTTCAGATACGCAGTATTTT.

The chain combines TRBV6-1 with TRBJ2-1; no clear D gene. Trimming pared 7 bases from V and 6 bases from J, leaving 16 bases between. The V gene's germline CDR1 is MNHNS and CDR2 SASEGT. This CDR3 has 14 residues. In DNA form, the CDR3 reads TGTGCCAGCACCTCTGTCCGGGTACGCAATGAGCAGTTCTTC. Protein sequence: CASTSVRVRNEQFF.

CDR3 bases: TGTGCCAGCAGTTTAAAGGGGACAGAGACCTACGAGCAGTACTTC. It specifies CASSLKGTETYEQYF. The chain links TRBV27 to TRBJ2-7, with 7 positions matching TRBD1. The V segment lost 2 bases and the J segment 2 bases; nucleotides outside the gene matches: 6. Looked up from germline, CDR1 is MNHEY and CDR2 is SMNVEV (reference sequence). The CDR3 extends over 15 amino acids.

There are a few counts of this clone. V usage is TRBV27 and J usage is TRBJ1-6; D perhaps matches TRBD1 (6 bases). Germline CDR1 MNHEY, CDR2 SMNVEV (reference sequence). The CDR3 has 15 residues. V dropped 6 bases and J dropped 6 bases, with 15 bases sitting between them. The CDR3, as DNA: TGTGCCAGCAGACCGACAGGCCTATTTAATTCACCCCTCCACTTT. Translation: CASRPTGLFNSPLHF.

The chain links TRBV27 to TRBJ2-2, with TRBD2 matching over 11 bases. The germline gives CDR1 MNHEY, CDR2 SMNVEV (reference sequence). The CDR3 is made up of 17 amino acids. V trimming: 0 bases; J trimming: 6 bases; junction bases outside the gene matches: 6. The CDR3 sequence is CASSLSRLAGGPGELFF. The CDR3 DNA reads TGTGCCAGCAGTTTATCGAGGCTAGCGGGGGGACCCGGGGAGCTGTTTTTT.

This clone occurred a few times. The V and J genes are TRBV6-5 and TRBJ2-1; 13 nucleotides agree with TRBD2. The germline CDR1 and CDR2 sequences are MNHEY and SVGAGI. This CDR3 has 15 residues. J was trimmed by 5 bases and V by 5 bases; bases with no gene match: 3. The CDR3 DNA reads as TGTGCCAGCAGTCGGGGACTAGCGGGAAACAATGAGCAGTTCTTC. Protein product: CASSRGLAGNNEQFF.

The rearrangement links TRBV19 to TRBJ1-5, with TRBD1 matching 9 bases. V gave up 7 bases and J gave up 5 bases; unmatched junction bases: 9. Looked up from germline, CDR1 is LNHDA and CDR2 is SQIVND (reference sequence). The CDR3 consists of 15 residues. The CDR3 DNA reads TGTGCCAGTATCAACCAGGACAGGGGAGATCAGCCCCAGCATTTT. It yields the protein CASINQDRGDQPQHF.

The chain carries TRBV6-5 and TRBJ2-2, with TRBD2 as a possible D gene (6 bases). CDR1 and CDR2 from the germline V gene are MNHEY and SVGAGI. The CDR3 length is 14 residues. V dropped 0 bases and J dropped 6 bases, with 8 bases sitting between them. The CDR3 spells CASSYSWGAGELFF. DNA of the CDR3: TGTGCCAGCAGTTACTCATGGGGGGCCGGGGAGCTGTTTTTT.

The chain uses TRBV6-6 and TRBJ1-1, with a possible D match to TRBD1 (5 bases). V was trimmed by 0 bases and J by 4 bases, leaving 12 bases between them. Per germline, CDR1 MNHNY and CDR2 SVGAGI (reference sequence). This CDR3 comprises 15 residues. The CDR3 DNA sequence: TGTGCCAGCAGTTACTCGAAAGGAGGGGCCACTGAAGCTTTCTTT. It codes for CASSYSKGGATEAFF.

This clone showed up just a few times. The chain recombines TRBV18 with TRBJ2-1, with D tentatively TRBD1 (6 bases). The CDR3 is 16 amino acids. In germline, CDR1 is KGHSH, CDR2 LQKENI. V lost 6 bases and J 7 bases, leaving 22 bases between the germline ends. The CDR3 nucleotides read TGTGCCAGCTCCCCGCCGGGCGGTGGGCAGGGGAATGAGCAGTTCTTC. Its protein is CASSPPGGGQGNEQFF.

The rearrangement joins TRBV30 to TRBJ2-2; D is unclear. Germline assignment: CDR1 GTSNPN and CDR2 SVGIG (reference sequence). The CDR3 length is 14 residues. The chain's CDR3 is CAASRDTDTGELFF. The DNA of the CDR3 is TGTGCGGCGTCCCGAGACACCGACACCGGGGAGCTGTTTTTT.

The chain is built from TRBV7-6 and TRBJ1-5; 7 bases agree with TRBD1. CDR1 and CDR2 from the germline V gene are SGHVS and FNYEAQ. The J segment lost 0 bases and the V segment lost 6 bases, leaving 5 bases of the junction unmatched. The CDR3 sequence is 15 residues long. For the CDR3, the DNA is TGTGCCAGCAGTTGGGGGACAGATAGCAATCAGCCCCAGCATTTT. This encodes CASSWGTDSNQPQHF.

The chain links TRBV19 to TRBJ1-5, with D uncertain. The CDR3 is made up of 19 amino acids. Germline V gene data show CDR1 as LNHDA and CDR2 as SQIVND (reference sequence). V dropped 3 bases and J dropped 2 bases, with 23 bases sitting between them. CDR3 in DNA: TGTGCCAGTAGTATTAGGAACCTGCGGTCCCCGGTCGGCAATCAGCCCCAGCATTTT. Translation: CASSIRNLRSPVGNQPQHF. The full variable domain, in which reference TRBV19 and TRBJ1-5 provide the parts outside the CDR3, is DGGITQSPKYLFRKEGQNVTLSCEQNLNHDAMYWYRQDPGQGLRLIYYSQIVNDFQKGDIAEGYSVSREKKESFPLTVTSAQKNPTAFYLCASSIRNLRSPVGNQPQHFGDGTRLSIL.

J is TRBJ2-3 and V is TRBV5-4, with a possible D match to TRBD2 (6 bases). This CDR3 has 17 amino acids. V lost 3 bases, J lost 0 bases, and 17 bases lay in between. Germline values: CDR1 SGHNT, CDR2 YYREEE (reference sequence). In DNA form, the CDR3 reads TGTGCCAGCAGCTCCCCGGTAGCGGTAGAAAGCACAGATACGCAGTATTTT. Residues: CASSSPVAVESTDTQYF.

The V and J genes are TRBV29-1 and TRBJ1-4; D may be TRBD1 (6 bases). Germline assignment: CDR1 SQVTM and CDR2 ANQGSEA. The CDR3 totals 13 residues. Trimming removed 7 bases at V and 8 bases at J, with 17 bases between. CDR3 protein: CSAETGTEEKLFF. Here the CDR3 DNA reads TGCAGCGCTGAGACAGGAACGGAAGAAAAACTGTTTTTT. The variable domain in full, with the rest retrieved from reference TRBV29-1 and TRBJ1-4, is SAVISQKPSRDICQRGTSLTIQCQVDSQVTMMFWYRQQPGQSLTLIATANQGSEATYESGFVIDKFPISRPNLTFSTLTVSNMSPEDSSIYLCSAETGTEEKLFFGSGTQLSVL.

The chain recombines TRBV5-8 with TRBJ2-7, with 9 bases lining up with TRBD1. CDR1 is SGHTS, CDR2 YDEGEE, per germline. J gave up 7 bases and V 1 base, and 9 bases lay outside the gene matches. There are 15 residues in the CDR3. The CDR3 region has the DNA TGTGCCAGCAGCTTGATGGGACAGGGAACGGGAGAGCAGTACTTC. It encodes CASSLMGQGTGEQYF.

This clone was picked up a small number of times. The gene calls are TRBV5-1 and TRBJ2-5, with a possible D match to TRBD1 (5 bases). This CDR3 is 14 amino acids long. The germline CDR1 and CDR2 sequences are SGHRS and YFSETQ. Trimming shortened V by 7 bases and J by 3 bases, and 16 bases separated the two germline ends. In nucleotides, the CDR3 is TGCGCCAGCGCTCTATACCTAGGGGAAGAGACCCAGTACTTC. It is translated as CASALYLGEETQYF.

This chain uses TRBV6-5 with TRBJ2-2, with a weak D call TRBD1 (5 bases). Germline CDR1 is MNHEY and CDR2 is SVGAGI. This CDR3 comprises 14 residues. V gave up 2 bases and J gave up 7 bases, with 11 bases separating them. The CDR3 loop is CASSYQGASGELFF. The CDR3 region has the DNA TGTGCCAGCAGTTACCAAGGGGCGAGCGGGGAGCTGTTTTTT.